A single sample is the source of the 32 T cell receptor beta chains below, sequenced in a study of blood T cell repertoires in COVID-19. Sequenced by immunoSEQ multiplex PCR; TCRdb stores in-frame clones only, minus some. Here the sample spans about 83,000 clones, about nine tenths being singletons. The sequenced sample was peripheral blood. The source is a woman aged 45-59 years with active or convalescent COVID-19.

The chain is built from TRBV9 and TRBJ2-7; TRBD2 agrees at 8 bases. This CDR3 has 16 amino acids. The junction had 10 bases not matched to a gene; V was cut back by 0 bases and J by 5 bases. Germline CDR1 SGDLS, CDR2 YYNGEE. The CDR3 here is CASSVAGGGGIHEQYF. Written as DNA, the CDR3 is TGTGCCAGCAGCGTAGCGGGTGGCGGGGGGATTCACGAGCAGTACTTC. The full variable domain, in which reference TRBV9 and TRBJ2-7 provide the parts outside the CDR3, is DSGVTQTPKHLITATGQRVTLRCSPRSGDLSVYWYQQSLDQGLQFLIQYYNGEERAKGNILERFSAQQFPDLHSELNLSSLELGDSALYFCASSVAGGGGIHEQYFGPGTRLTVT.

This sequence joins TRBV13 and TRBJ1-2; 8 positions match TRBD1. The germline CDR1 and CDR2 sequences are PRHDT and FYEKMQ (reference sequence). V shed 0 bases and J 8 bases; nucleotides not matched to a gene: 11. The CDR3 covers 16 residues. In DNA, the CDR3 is TGTGCCAGCAGCTTAGGCGTCGGACAGGGCCTTGGGGGCTACACCTTC. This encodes CASSLGVGQGLGGYTF.

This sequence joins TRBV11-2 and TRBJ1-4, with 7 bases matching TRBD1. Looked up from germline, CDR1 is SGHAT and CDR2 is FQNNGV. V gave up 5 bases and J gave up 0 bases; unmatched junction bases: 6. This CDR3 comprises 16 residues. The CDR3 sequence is CASSQRGTATNEKLFF. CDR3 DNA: TGTGCCAGCAGCCAACGTGGGACAGCAACTAATGAAAAACTGTTTTTT.

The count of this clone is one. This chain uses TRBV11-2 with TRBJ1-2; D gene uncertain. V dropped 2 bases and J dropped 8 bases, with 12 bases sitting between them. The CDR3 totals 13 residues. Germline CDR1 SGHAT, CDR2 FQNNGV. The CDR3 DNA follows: TGTGCCAGCAGCTTATCGGCCCTAGAAGGCTACACCTTC. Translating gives CASSLSALEGYTF.

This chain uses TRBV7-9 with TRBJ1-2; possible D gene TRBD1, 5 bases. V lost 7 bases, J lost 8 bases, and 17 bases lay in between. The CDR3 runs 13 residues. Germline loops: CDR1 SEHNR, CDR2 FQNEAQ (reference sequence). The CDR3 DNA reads TGTGCCAGCACCCTTAGGGGTTCTGGGGGCTACACCTTC. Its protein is CASTLRGSGGYTF.

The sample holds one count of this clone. CDR3 region: CASSSTPPYEQYF. In nucleotides, the CDR3 is TGTGCCAGCAGCTCAACACCCCCGTACGAGCAGTACTTC. V and J are TRBV5-6 and TRBJ2-7, with D unclear. Germline CDR1 and CDR2: SGHDT and YYEEEE. CDR3 length: 13 residues. Trimming shortened V by 3 bases and J by 4 bases, and 11 bases separated the two germline ends.

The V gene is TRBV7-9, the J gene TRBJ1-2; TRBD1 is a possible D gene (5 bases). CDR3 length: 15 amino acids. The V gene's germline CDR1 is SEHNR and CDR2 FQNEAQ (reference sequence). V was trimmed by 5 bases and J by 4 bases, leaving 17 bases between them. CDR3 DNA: TGTGCCAGCAGCCCCCTTGGGGGAGGGGTCTATGGCTACACCTTC. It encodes CASSPLGGGVYGYTF.

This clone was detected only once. The CDR3 reads CASSHQLNLNTEAFF. CDR3 nucleotide sequence: TGTGCCAGCAGCCATCAGTTGAATCTGAACACTGAAGCTTTCTTT. The chain links TRBV6-6 to TRBJ1-1, with D unresolved. The V and J ends lost 6 bases and 0 bases respectively, with 14 bases between them. The CDR3 has 15 residues. Germline V CDR1 and CDR2: MNHNY, SVGAGI (reference sequence).

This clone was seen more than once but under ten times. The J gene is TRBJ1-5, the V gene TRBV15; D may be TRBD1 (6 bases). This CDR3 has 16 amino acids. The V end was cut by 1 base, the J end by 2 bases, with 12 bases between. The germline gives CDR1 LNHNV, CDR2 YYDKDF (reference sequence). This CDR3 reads CATSRVAGDGNQPQHF. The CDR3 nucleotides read TGTGCCACCAGCAGAGTGGCAGGGGATGGCAATCAGCCCCAGCATTTT. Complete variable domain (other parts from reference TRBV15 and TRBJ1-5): DAMVIQNPRYQVTQFGKPVTLSCSQTLNHNVMYWYQQKSSQAPKLLFHYYDKDFNNEADTPDNFQSRRPNTSFCFLDIRSPGLGDTAMYLCATSRVAGDGNQPQHFGDGTRLSIL.

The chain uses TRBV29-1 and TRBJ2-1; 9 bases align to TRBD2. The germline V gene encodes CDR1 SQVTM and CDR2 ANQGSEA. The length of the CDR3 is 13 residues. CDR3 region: CSSPGIAGVEQFF. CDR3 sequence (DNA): TGCAGTAGCCCTGGAATAGCGGGGGTTGAGCAGTTCTTC.

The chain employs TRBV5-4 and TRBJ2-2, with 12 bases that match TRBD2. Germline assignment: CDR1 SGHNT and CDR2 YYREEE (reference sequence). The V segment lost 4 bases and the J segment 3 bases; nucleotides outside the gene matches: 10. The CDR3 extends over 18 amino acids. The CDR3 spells CASSPHTGTSGYTGELFF. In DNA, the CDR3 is TGTGCCAGCAGCCCCCACACCGGGACTAGCGGGTACACCGGGGAGCTGTTTTTT. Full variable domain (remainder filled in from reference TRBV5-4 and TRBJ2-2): ETGVTQSPTHLIKTRGQQVTLRCSSQSGHNTVSWYQQALGQGPQFIFQYYREEENGRGNFPPRFSGLQFPNYSSELNVNALELDDSALYLCASSPHTGTSGYTGELFFGEGSRLTVL.

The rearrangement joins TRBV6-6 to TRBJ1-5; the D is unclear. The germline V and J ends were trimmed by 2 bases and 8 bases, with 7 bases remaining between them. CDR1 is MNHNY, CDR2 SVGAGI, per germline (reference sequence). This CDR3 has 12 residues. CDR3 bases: TGTGCCAGCAGTTACGGGAGGGAGCCCCAGCATTTT. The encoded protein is CASSYGREPQHF.

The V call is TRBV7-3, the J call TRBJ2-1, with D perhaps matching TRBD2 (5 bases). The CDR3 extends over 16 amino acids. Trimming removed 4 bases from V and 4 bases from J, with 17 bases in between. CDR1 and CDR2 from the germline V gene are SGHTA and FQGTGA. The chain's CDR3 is CASSSGSLAGYNEQFF. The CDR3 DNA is TGTGCCAGCAGCTCCGGTAGCCTAGCAGGATACAATGAGCAGTTCTTC.

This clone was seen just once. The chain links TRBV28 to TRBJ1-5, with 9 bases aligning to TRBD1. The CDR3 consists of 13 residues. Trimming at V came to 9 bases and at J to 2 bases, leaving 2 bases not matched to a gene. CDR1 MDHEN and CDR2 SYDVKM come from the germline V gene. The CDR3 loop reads CASGDRGNQPQHF. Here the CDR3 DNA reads TGTGCCAGTGGGGACAGGGGCAATCAGCCCCAGCATTTT.

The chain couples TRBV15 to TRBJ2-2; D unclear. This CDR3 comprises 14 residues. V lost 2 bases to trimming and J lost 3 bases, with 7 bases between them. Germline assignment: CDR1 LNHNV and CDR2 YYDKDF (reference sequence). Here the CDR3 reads CATSRSADTGELFF. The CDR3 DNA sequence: TGTGCCACCAGCAGATCGGCGGACACCGGGGAGCTGTTTTTT.

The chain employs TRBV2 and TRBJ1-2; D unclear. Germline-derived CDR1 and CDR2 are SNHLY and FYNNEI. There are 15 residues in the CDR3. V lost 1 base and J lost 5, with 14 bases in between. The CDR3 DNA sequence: TGTGCCAGCAGTGAAGGTGGAGGGTCTGGGTATGGCTACACCTTC. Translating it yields CASSEGGGSGYGYTF.

The CDR3 here is CASSYPDRGRVWGNEQFF. Here the CDR3 DNA reads TGTGCCAGCAGTTACCCAGACAGGGGAAGGGTTTGGGGCAATGAGCAGTTCTTC. V usage is TRBV6-2 or TRBV6-3 and J usage is TRBJ2-1; 8 bases are a match to TRBD1. CDR1 is MNHEY and CDR2 is SVGEGT in the germline V gene. The CDR3 is 18 residues long. V lost 2 bases to trimming and J lost 6 bases; unmatched junction nucleotides: 15.

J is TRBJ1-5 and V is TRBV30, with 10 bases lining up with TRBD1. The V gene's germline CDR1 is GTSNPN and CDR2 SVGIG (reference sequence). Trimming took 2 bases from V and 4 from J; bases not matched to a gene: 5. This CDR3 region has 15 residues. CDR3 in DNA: TGTGCCTGGAGTCCATCGGGACAGGGGAATCAGCCCCAGCATTTT. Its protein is CAWSPSGQGNQPQHF.

As DNA, the CDR3 is TGTGCCAGCAGCTTTAGACAGCCCGGAGGGGAGACCCAGTACTTC. As protein: CASSFRQPGGETQYF. This chain links TRBV7-9 with TRBJ2-5; D is possibly TRBD2 (6 bases). Trimming left V 3 bases short and J 5 bases short, with 16 bases between. This CDR3 comprises 15 residues. CDR1 is SEHNR, CDR2 FQNEAQ, per germline (reference sequence).

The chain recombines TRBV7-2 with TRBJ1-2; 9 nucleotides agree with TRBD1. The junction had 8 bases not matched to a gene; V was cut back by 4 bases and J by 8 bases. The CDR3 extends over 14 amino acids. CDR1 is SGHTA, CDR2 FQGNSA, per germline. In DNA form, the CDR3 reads TGTGCCAGCAGCTCAAGGACAGGGGCGCTCGGCTACACCTTC. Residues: CASSSRTGALGYTF.

This CDR3 reads CASSLLDRTYGYTF. The CDR3 nucleotides are TGCGCCAGCAGCTTATTAGACAGAACCTATGGCTACACCTTC. This chain connects TRBV5-1 to TRBJ1-2; possible D gene TRBD1, 5 bases. Between the trimmed V and J ends, which lost 2 bases and 4 bases, there was a span of 12 bases. The CDR3 totals 14 residues. Germline values: CDR1 SGHRS, CDR2 YFSETQ.

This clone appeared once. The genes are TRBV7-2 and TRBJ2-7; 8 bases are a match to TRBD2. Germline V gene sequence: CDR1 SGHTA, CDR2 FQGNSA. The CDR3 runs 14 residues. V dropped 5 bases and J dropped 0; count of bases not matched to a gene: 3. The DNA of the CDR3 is TGTGCCAGCAGCCACGCGGGGGGCTCCTACGAGCAGTACTTC. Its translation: CASSHAGGSYEQYF.

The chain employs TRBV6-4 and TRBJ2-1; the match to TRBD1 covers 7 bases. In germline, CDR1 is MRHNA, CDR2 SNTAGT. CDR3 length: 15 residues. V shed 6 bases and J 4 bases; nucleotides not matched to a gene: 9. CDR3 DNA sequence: TGTGCCAGCAGCCCCGGGACAGAGTTTTACAATGAGCAGTTCTTC. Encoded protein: CASSPGTEFYNEQFF.

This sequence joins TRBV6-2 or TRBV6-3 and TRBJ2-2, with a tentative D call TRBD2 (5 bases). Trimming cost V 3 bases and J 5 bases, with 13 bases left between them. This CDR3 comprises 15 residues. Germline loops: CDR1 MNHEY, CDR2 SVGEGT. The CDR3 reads CASSYGGVMTGELFF. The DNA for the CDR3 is TGTGCCAGCAGTTATGGAGGTGTCATGACCGGGGAGCTGTTTTTT.

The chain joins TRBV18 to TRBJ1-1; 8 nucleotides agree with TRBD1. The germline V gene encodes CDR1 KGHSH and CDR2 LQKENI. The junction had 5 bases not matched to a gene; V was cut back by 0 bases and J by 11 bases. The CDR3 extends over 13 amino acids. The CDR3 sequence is CASSPPIRTGAFF. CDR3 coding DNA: TGTGCCAGCTCACCACCGATCCGGACAGGGGCTTTCTTT.

In DNA, the CDR3 is TGTGCCAGCTCATCGACAGGGCGTCAGCCCCAGCATTTT. The encoded protein is CASSSTGRQPQHF. The rearrangement uses TRBV18 and TRBJ1-5, with 7 bases that match TRBD1. CDR3 length equals 13 residues. V dropped 5 bases and J dropped 6; count of bases not matched to a gene: 4. In germline, CDR1 is KGHSH, CDR2 LQKENI.

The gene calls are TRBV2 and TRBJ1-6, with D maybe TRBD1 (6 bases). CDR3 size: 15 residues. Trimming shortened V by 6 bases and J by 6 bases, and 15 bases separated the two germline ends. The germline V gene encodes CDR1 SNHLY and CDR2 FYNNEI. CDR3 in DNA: TGTGCCAGCAGGGGCCTCGGGGGGCGTAATTCACCCCTCCACTTT. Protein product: CASRGLGGRNSPLHF.

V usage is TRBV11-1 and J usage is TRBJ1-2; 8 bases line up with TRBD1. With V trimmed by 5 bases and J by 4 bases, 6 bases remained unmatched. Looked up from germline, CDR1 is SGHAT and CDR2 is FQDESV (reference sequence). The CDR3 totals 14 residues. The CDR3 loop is CASSLSGGLYGYTF. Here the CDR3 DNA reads TGTGCCAGCAGCCTATCAGGGGGCCTCTATGGCTACACCTTC.

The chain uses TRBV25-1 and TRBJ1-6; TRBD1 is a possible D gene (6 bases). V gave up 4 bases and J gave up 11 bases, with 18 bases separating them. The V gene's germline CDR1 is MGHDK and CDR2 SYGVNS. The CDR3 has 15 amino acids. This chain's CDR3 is CASSGRDTARTPLHF. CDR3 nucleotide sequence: TGTGCCAGCAGTGGCCGGGACACCGCCCGTACACCCCTCCACTTT.

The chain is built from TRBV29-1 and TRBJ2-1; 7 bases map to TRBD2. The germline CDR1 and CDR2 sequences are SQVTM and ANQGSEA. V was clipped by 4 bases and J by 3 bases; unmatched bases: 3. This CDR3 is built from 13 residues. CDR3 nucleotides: TGCAGCGTTGTGCTAGCGGACTACAATGAGCAGTTCTTC. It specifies CSVVLADYNEQFF.

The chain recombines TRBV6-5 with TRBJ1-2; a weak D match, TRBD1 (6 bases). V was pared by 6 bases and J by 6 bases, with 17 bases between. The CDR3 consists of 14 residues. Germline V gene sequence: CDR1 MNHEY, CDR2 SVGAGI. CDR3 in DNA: TGTGCCAGCAGGGGGGGGGCAGGGAAGGATGGCTACACCTTC. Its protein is CASRGGAGKDGYTF.

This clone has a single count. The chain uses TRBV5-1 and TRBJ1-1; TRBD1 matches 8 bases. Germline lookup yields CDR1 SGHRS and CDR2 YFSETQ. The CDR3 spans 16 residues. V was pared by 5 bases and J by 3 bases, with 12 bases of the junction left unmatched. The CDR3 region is CASRPHTGGFDTEAFF. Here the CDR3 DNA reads TGCGCCAGCAGGCCTCACACAGGGGGGTTCGACACTGAAGCTTTCTTT. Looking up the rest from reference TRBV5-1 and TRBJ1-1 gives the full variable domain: KAGVTQTPRYLIKTRGQQVTLSCSPISGHRSVSWYQQTPGQGLQFLFEYFSETQRNKGNFPGRFSGRQFSNSRSEMNVSTLELGDSALYLCASRPHTGGFDTEAFFGQGTRLTVV.